The 27 T cell receptor beta chains below come from one sample, sequenced in a study of shared clonotypes between healthy human individuals (dated by TCRdb to between 2020 and 2021). Libraries were made using the immunoSEQ multiplex PCR assay. This immuneACCESS table, as held by TCRdb, lists in-frame sequences with V and J called but not all clones. Of the missing ones, under half trace to an unresolved V gene in checked studies; the others have no known cause. The sample includes 2 million to 2.5 million clones, with about 93% observed a single time. Clones ranked in the top ten supply approximately 1.7% of the sample. CD8 naive samples were CD45RO-negative cells positively selected for CCR7, giving a CD45RA+CCR7+ population that excluded TemRA cells. Sequences were obtained from naive CD8+ T cells from PBMCs. The sample's cell subset or site label, decoded: CD45RA+CCR7+. Source of these receptors: a man younger than 35 in good health. Some clones in this sample may be carry-over from other donors' samples.

The rearrangement joins TRBV7-9 to TRBJ1-2; perhaps TRBD1 as D (5 bases). CDR3 length: 16 amino acids. Germline loops: CDR1 SEHNR, CDR2 FQNEAQ (reference sequence). Trimming shortened V by 5 bases and J by 3 bases, and 19 bases separated the two germline ends. The CDR3 loop is CASSADRTRAYYGYTF. CDR3 coding DNA: TGTGCCAGCAGCGCCGATCGGACACGGGCTTACTATGGCTACACCTTC.

The chain uses TRBV4-1 and TRBJ1-2; D not certain. Germline V lookup: CDR1 MGHRA, CDR2 YSYEKL. The V gene lost 0 bases and the J gene lost 5 bases, with 13 bases spanning the gap. CDR3 length: 15 residues. The CDR3 reads CASSQDYRAGYGYTF. In DNA form, the CDR3 reads TGCGCCAGCAGCCAAGATTATCGTGCGGGATATGGCTACACCTTC.

This rearrangement joins TRBV19 to TRBJ2-1, with 11 bases identical to TRBD2. The ends lost 6 bases at V and 6 bases at J; junction bases unmatched: 4. The CDR3 runs 14 residues. Germline assignment: CDR1 LNHDA and CDR2 SQIVND (reference sequence). The CDR3 DNA follows: TGTGCCAGTAGGCCGACTAGCGGGATCAATGAGCAGTTCTTC. Translated: CASRPTSGINEQFF.

The J gene is TRBJ2-1, the V gene TRBV4-1, with D uncertain. The germline CDR1 and CDR2 sequences are MGHRA and YSYEKL. The V gene lost 2 bases and the J gene lost 8 bases, with 13 bases spanning the gap. CDR3 length: 14 amino acids. The CDR3 is CASSQLPVSDEQFF. For the CDR3, the DNA is TGCGCCAGCAGCCAATTACCCGTCTCGGATGAGCAGTTCTTC.

Of note for this clone: The same CDR3 can be traced to other DNA sequences in this sample. This rearrangement joins TRBV6-1 to TRBJ1-5; D not resolved. V was trimmed by 4 bases and J by 0 bases, leaving 4 bases between them. Germline V gene data show CDR1 as MNHNS and CDR2 as SASEGT. The CDR3 totals 13 residues. The DNA of the CDR3 is TGTGCCAGCAGTGCGTATAGCAATCAGCCCCAGCATTTT. Protein: CASSAYSNQPQHF.

This chain uses TRBV29-1 with TRBJ2-7; the match to TRBD1 covers 9 bases. Losses at the gene ends were 1 base for V and 4 bases for J; bases not matched to a gene: 2. CDR1 SQVTM and CDR2 ANQGSEA come from the germline V gene. The CDR3 contains 13 residues. For the CDR3, the DNA is TGCAGCGTTGAAGGAGGGACAGGGTACGAGCAGTACTTC. Residues: CSVEGGTGYEQYF.

A word on this clone: Other DNA sequences in the sample encode the same CDR3. This sequence joins TRBV4-1 and TRBJ2-7; 13 positions agree with TRBD2. Trimming took 0 bases from V and 2 from J; bases not matched to a gene: 1. There are 16 residues in the CDR3. Germline V lookup: CDR1 MGHRA, CDR2 YSYEKL. CDR3: CASSQEGLAGTYEQYF. The CDR3 DNA reads TGCGCCAGCAGCCAAGAGGGACTAGCGGGGACCTACGAGCAGTACTTC.

The V gene is TRBV5-6, the J gene TRBJ1-2, with 9 bases aligning to TRBD1. The germline CDR1 and CDR2 sequences are SGHDT and YYEEEE. This CDR3 is 14 amino acids long. J was trimmed by 8 bases and V by 5 bases; bases with no gene match: 10. This chain's CDR3 is CASRIHRGPPGYTF. The CDR3, as DNA: TGTGCCAGCAGAATACACAGGGGGCCCCCCGGCTACACCTTC.

J is TRBJ2-2 and V is TRBV10-3; the match to TRBD1 covers 11 bases. Germline V gives CDR1 ENHRY, CDR2 SYGVKD. The CDR3 has 16 amino acids. J was trimmed by 7 bases and V by 6 bases; bases with no gene match: 10. CDR3 coding DNA: TGTGCCATCAGCGACCCGGGACAGGGGGTTCACGGGGAGCTGTTTTTT. It specifies CAISDPGQGVHGELFF.

This clone was seen just once. This rearrangement joins TRBV7-7 to TRBJ2-2, with 10 bases fitting TRBD1. This CDR3 is 15 amino acids long. V gave up 5 bases and J gave up 3 bases; unmatched junction bases: 3. CDR1 is SSHAT, CDR2 FNYEAQ, per germline (reference sequence). The CDR3 sequence: CASSPTGGYTGELFF. CDR3 sequence (DNA): TGTGCCAGCAGCCCGACAGGGGGCTACACCGGGGAGCTGTTTTTT.

This clone has more than one count but fewer than ten. The CDR3 sequence: CASSHGSQGWTEAFF. The CDR3 region has the DNA TGTGCCAGCAGCCATGGGTCACAGGGGTGGACTGAAGCTTTCTTT. The chain couples TRBV4-2 to TRBJ1-1, with TRBD1 matching 7 bases. V gave up 3 bases and J gave up 5 bases; unmatched junction bases: 9. The germline V gene has CDR1 LGHNA and CDR2 YNFKEQ. CDR3 length equals 15 residues.

This sequence joins TRBV7-9 and TRBJ2-3, with a weak D call TRBD1 (5 bases). This CDR3 contains 15 residues. Per the germline V gene, CDR1 is SEHNR and CDR2 is FQNEAQ (reference sequence). Trimming took 0 bases from V and 2 from J, leaving 9 bases between them. The CDR3 sequence: CASSLATGSTDTQYF. CDR3 coding DNA: TGTGCCAGCAGCTTAGCTACAGGATCCACAGATACGCAGTATTTT.

The V and J genes are TRBV9 and TRBJ2-3, with 7 bases lining up with TRBD1. This CDR3 has 16 residues. The V segment lost 4 bases and the J segment 0 bases; nucleotides outside the gene matches: 8. The V gene's germline CDR1 is SGDLS and CDR2 YYNGEE. Written as DNA, the CDR3 is TGTGCCAGCAGCCAGTGGGACAGAGCTAGCACAGATACGCAGTATTTT. Its protein is CASSQWDRASTDTQYF.

CDR3 bases: TGTGCCAGTAGTATAGGGTACCAGGGACAGCCCCAGCATTTT. Encoded protein: CASSIGYQGQPQHF. The J gene is TRBJ1-5, the V gene TRBV19, with D perhaps matching TRBD1 (5 bases). The V gene's germline CDR1 is LNHDA and CDR2 SQIVND (reference sequence). CDR3 length: 14 amino acids. V was cut by 1 base and J by 7 bases, with 11 bases left in between.

J is TRBJ1-2 and V is TRBV7-8; TRBD1 agrees at 10 bases. Trimming at V came to 5 bases and at J to 7 bases, leaving 7 bases not matched to a gene. There are 14 residues in the CDR3. Germline V gives CDR1 SGHVS, CDR2 FQNEAQ. The chain's CDR3 is CASSRGTGASGYTF. The CDR3 DNA sequence: TGTGCCAGCAGCAGAGGGACAGGGGCGTCTGGCTACACCTTC. Drawing the rest from reference TRBV7-8 and TRBJ1-2, the complete variable domain is GAGVSQSPRYKVAKRGQDVALRCDPISGHVSLFWYQQALGQGPEFLTYFQNEAQLDKSGLPSDRFFAERPEGSVSTLKIQRTQQEDSAVYLCASSRGTGASGYTFGSGTRLTVV.

The chain carries TRBV5-5 and TRBJ1-2, with 9 bases lining up with TRBD1. The junction had 7 bases not matched to a gene; V was cut back by 4 bases and J by 6 bases. CDR1 SGHKS and CDR2 YYEKEE come from the germline V gene (reference sequence). This CDR3 comprises 14 residues. This CDR3 is CASSLGRDRDGYTF. Written as DNA, the CDR3 is TGTGCCAGCAGCCTTGGCCGGGACAGGGATGGCTACACCTTC.

Remarks on this clone: This specimen includes other DNA sequences encoding the same CDR3. The rearrangement joins TRBV5-6 to TRBJ2-1, with a tentative D call TRBD2 (5 bases). Trimming took 2 bases from V and 6 from J, leaving 9 bases between them. In germline, CDR1 is SGHDT, CDR2 YYEEEE. CDR3 length equals 13 residues. CDR3 loop: CASSLTSGNEQFF. Here the CDR3 DNA reads TGTGCCAGCAGCTTAACTAGTGGCAATGAGCAGTTCTTC.

The J gene is TRBJ2-7, the V gene TRBV11-2; D is unclear. V was clipped by 4 bases and J by 3 bases, with 10 bases between them. The CDR3 is 13 residues long. Germline V lookup: CDR1 SGHAT, CDR2 FQNNGV. The CDR3 sequence: CASSSLTHYEQYF. The CDR3, as DNA: TGTGCCAGCAGCTCATTGACACACTACGAGCAGTACTTC.

V is TRBV5-5 and J is TRBJ1-4, with D possibly matching TRBD1 (5 bases). Trimming took off 5 bases at V and 4 bases at J, with 9 bases between the two ends. The CDR3 loop spans 13 amino acids. Germline loops: CDR1 SGHKS, CDR2 YYEKEE (reference sequence). The CDR3 reads CASRPGGNEKLFF. Written as DNA, the CDR3 is TGTGCCAGCAGACCGGGGGGTAATGAAAAACTGTTTTTT.

The V gene is TRBV5-1, the J gene TRBJ2-1; possible D gene TRBD2, 6 bases. V was trimmed by 0 bases and J by 3 bases, leaving 10 bases between them. The CDR3 loop spans 15 amino acids. CDR1 SGHRS and CDR2 YFSETQ come from the germline V gene. The CDR3: CASSLAGGDYNEQFF. CDR3 bases: TGCGCCAGCAGCTTGGCAGGAGGGGACTACAATGAGCAGTTCTTC.

J is TRBJ2-7 and V is TRBV28; D remains unclear. The V gene's germline CDR1 is MDHEN and CDR2 SYDVKM. Trimming stripped 4 bases from V and 0 bases from J, with 10 bases between. The CDR3 is 14 amino acids. The CDR3 here is CASSSDASSYEQYF. CDR3 coding DNA: TGTGCCAGCAGTTCGGACGCGAGCTCCTACGAGCAGTACTTC.

The V call is TRBV19, the J call TRBJ2-2; 8 bases are shared with TRBD2. The V gene end was trimmed by 3 bases and the J gene end by 5 bases; junction bases not matched to a gene: 5. This CDR3 comprises 15 residues. Germline loops: CDR1 LNHDA, CDR2 SQIVND (reference sequence). In DNA, the CDR3 is TGTGCCAGTAGTATGGGACTAGGATGGACCGGGGAGCTGTTTTTT. Residues: CASSMGLGWTGELFF.

The chain joins TRBV7-3 to TRBJ2-3; TRBD2 might be the D (5 bases). The CDR3 runs to 15 residues. The V gene lost 0 bases and the J gene lost 0 bases, with 7 bases spanning the gap. Germline lookup yields CDR1 SGHTA and CDR2 FQGTGA. The CDR3 nucleotides read TGTGCCAGCAGCTTAACGCAGCGGAGCACAGATACGCAGTATTTT. Translating it yields CASSLTQRSTDTQYF. The full variable domain, in which reference TRBV7-3 and TRBJ2-3 provide the parts outside the CDR3, is GAGVSQTPSNKVTEKGKYVELRCDPISGHTALYWYRQSLGQGPEFLIYFQGTGAADDSGLPNDRFFAVRPEGSVSTLKIQRTERGDSAVYLCASSLTQRSTDTQYFGPGTRLTVL.

The rearrangement uses TRBV6-4 and TRBJ2-5; 13 bases map to TRBD2. V lost 5 bases and J lost 5; bases outside the gene matches: 5. CDR3 length: 15 amino acids. Germline values: CDR1 MRHNA, CDR2 SNTAGT. The CDR3 loop reads CASSILAGGRETQYF. The CDR3 bases are TGTGCCAGCAGTATACTAGCGGGAGGGAGGGAGACCCAGTACTTC.

This sequence joins TRBV9 and TRBJ1-2; D is perhaps TRBD1 (5 bases). The CDR3 loop spans 18 amino acids. Germline V gives CDR1 SGDLS, CDR2 YYNGEE. The germline V and J ends were trimmed by 0 bases and 0 bases, with 18 bases remaining between them. CDR3 amino acids: CASSVDSLGGNPNYGYTF. For the CDR3, the DNA is TGTGCCAGCAGCGTAGACAGCCTTGGGGGGAACCCTAACTATGGCTACACCTTC.

The V and J genes are TRBV5-6 and TRBJ2-7, with 7 bases fitting TRBD2. Germline loops: CDR1 SGHDT, CDR2 YYEEEE. The CDR3 has 16 amino acids. V trimming: 4 bases; J trimming: 2 bases; junction bases outside the gene matches: 12. DNA of the CDR3: TGTGCCAGCAGCACTGGGGGGGACCCTAGCCCCTACGAGCAGTACTTC. Protein sequence: CASSTGGDPSPYEQYF. Complete variable domain (other parts from reference TRBV5-6 and TRBJ2-7): DAGVTQSPTHLIKTRGQQVTLRCSPKSGHDTVSWYQQALGQGPQFIFQYYEEEERQRGNFPDRFSGHQFPNYSSELNVNALLLGDSALYLCASSTGGDPSPYEQYFGPGTRLTVT.

The gene calls are TRBV6-6 and TRBJ1-1; D is uncertain. V dropped 2 bases and J dropped 1 base, with 14 bases sitting between them. The V gene's germline CDR1 is MNHNY and CDR2 SVGAGI (reference sequence). The CDR3 has 16 residues. DNA for the CDR3: TGTGCCAGCAGTTACGATTTAGGCCTTTCGAACACTGAAGCTTTCTTT. Translated, it gives CASSYDLGLSNTEAFF.